This TCR beta chain was identified in a study of blood T cell repertoires in COVID-19. Measured with immunoSEQ multiplex PCR; TCRdb has only the in-frame clones, and not every one. The sample carries 120,000 to 150,000 clones, around 90% recorded once. The V and J ends lost 0 bases and 4 bases respectively, with 13 bases between them. Per the germline V gene, CDR1 is SGHKS and CDR2 is YYEKEE (reference sequence). The CDR3 covers 15 residues. The chain has TRBV5-5 and TRBJ1-2, with TRBD1 as a possible D gene (5 bases). This clonotype originated in a woman aged 55-69 years with acute or convalescent COVID-19. Sequenced: peripheral blood. As DNA, the CDR3 is TGTGCCAGCAGCTTGGCGCCACAGGATGGCTATGGCTACACCTTC. It translates to CASSLAPQDGYGYTF.